This TCR beta chain was obtained from a study of OX40 agonist ivuxolimab in advanced cancers. Concerning the study at large: Ivuxolimab, which targeted the costimulatory receptor OX40 (CD134), was an agonistic, fully human IgG2 monoclonal antibody. Intravenous ivuxolimab was administered to patients every 2 weeks at six dose levels: 0.01, 0.1, 0.3, 1.5, 3 and 10 mg/kg. Among the roughly 50 dose-escalation patients, about 20 had hepatocellular carcinoma, approximately 15 melanoma, 9 renal cell carcinoma and 9 head and neck cancer. In the dose-escalation cohort, approximately 80% of patients were male, and the mean age was 60 years with a range of roughly 20 to 85. Patients were allowed to have had prior anti-PD-1, anti-PD-L1 or anti-CTLA-4 therapy, and approximately 40% of the dose-escalation patients had been treated with checkpoint inhibitors. Three dose-escalation patients achieved partial responses, one with hepatocellular carcinoma and two with cutaneous melanoma. Peripheral TCRbeta sequencing was intended to test whether TCR sequence diversity was altered and clonal T-cell expansion was caused by ivuxolimab. The paper describes the monotherapy dose-escalation part (N ≈ 50 patients) of the phase I trial of ivuxolimab.

Genomic DNA was isolated from the sorted cells so that the TCRbeta CDR3 region could be sequenced. The immunoSEQ Assay was used to sequence the TCRbeta CDR3 regions. TCRdb limited this immuneACCESS table to in-frame rearrangements with V and J called. A share of clones is missing; checked studies link under half to unresolved V genes, and the rest is unexplained. For this sample there are tens of thousands of clones; 70% to 90% appear just once. The biggest ten clones account for less than 3% of the sample. General findings and caveats noted by the study authors: Clonal expansion of both CD4+ and CD8+ blood T cells was observed from baseline to week 6 at doses 0.1 to 3.0 mg/kg. After ivuxolimab, expanded clones were on average more numerous among CD8+ T cells than among CD4+ T cells. The antigen specificity of the peripheral T cells that underwent clonal expansion was not determined. Low levels of normalized T-cell clonal expansion were also shown by some nonresponding patients. In partial responders in the 0.1-3.0 mg/kg groups, normalized peripheral clonal expansion was found to be among the lowest, especially among CD8+ T cells.

On this clone: The antigen it binds to is not known. No qualities accompany the bases; no much larger clone lies one base away.

The trial excluded patients who had a history of autoimmune disease or were on systemic immunosuppression. Peripheral blood for TCR sequencing was collected from all dose cohorts at baseline, on cycle 4 day 1, and on cycle 7 day 1. Samples came from an open-label, multicenter, first-in-human phase I dose-escalation trial of ivuxolimab. Adults with locally advanced or metastatic melanoma, renal cell, hepatocellular, or head and neck squamous cell carcinoma were enrolled in the trial. Before TCR sequencing, CD4+ T cells and CD8+ T cells from peripheral blood were sorted into separate populations. The trim is 6 bases for V and 3 bases for J, with a gap of 12 bases between the germline ends. Reading from cysteine to phenylalanine, the CDR3 counts 13 amino acids. Kept here is only the CDR3 DNA, which spans 39 bases and is read in frame from base 1. Based on the germline V gene, the CDR1 and CDR2 sequences are MNHEY and SVGAGI.

In this chain, TRBV6-5 is recombined with TRBJ2-7; a tentative D match to TRBD2 spans 6 bases. The specimen comprised CD4+ or CD8+ T cells sorted from blood, sampled in a trial of the OX40 agonist ivuxolimab. This clonotype was sampled from an adult with an advanced solid tumor such as melanoma, head and neck, liver or kidney cancer. In nucleotide form, the sequence is TGTGCCAGCAGCCGCGGAGGGAACTACGAGCAGTACTTC. It is translated as CASSRGGNYEQYF.